One and the same sample provided the 27 T cell receptor beta chains below, sequenced in a study of T-cell reconstitution after alpha-beta-depleted transplantation in children. The TCRbeta library was prepared with unique molecular identifiers. TCRdb re-derived calls from the PCR reads in MiXCR, one entry per CDR3 protein. The repertoire holds hundreds of thousands of distinct CDR3 sequences, roughly 15% seen once, with about two fifths in the top ten. The sample here was PBMCs, mostly from graft donor cells, taken 360 days after TCRalphabeta/CD19-depleted stem cell transplant. The origin of the receptors is a male patient under 10 years old who had a stem cell transplant for acute lymphoblastic leukemia, so the T cells may come from the graft donor.

This clonotype has just a few counts. This rearrangement joins TRBV12-3 or TRBV12-4 to TRBJ1-5; D might be TRBD1 (5 bases). Trimming shortened V by 6 bases and J by 1 base, and 10 bases separated the two germline ends. This CDR3 region has 14 residues. The CDR3 DNA reads TGTGCCAGCAGGCCGGGGGTAAGCAATCAGCCCCAGCATTTT. It is translated as CASRPGVSNQPQHF.

This clonotype was seen more than once but under ten times. V and J are TRBV25-1 and TRBJ2-7; TRBD1 aligns across 12 bases. V trimming: 2 bases; J trimming: 7 bases; junction bases outside the gene matches: 12. The CDR3 runs 17 residues. In germline, CDR1 is MGHDK, CDR2 SYGVNS. The DNA for the CDR3 is TGTGCCAGCAGTGAAAACTCACCGGGACAGGGGGCACGGGAGCAGTACTTC. Amino acids: CASSENSPGQGAREQYF.

This chain uses TRBV4-3 with TRBJ2-1, with 8 bases lining up with TRBD2. Unmatched junction bases numbered 9, after V lost 1 base and J lost 7 bases. This CDR3 is 16 amino acids long. The germline gives CDR1 LGHNA, CDR2 YSLEER. CDR3 amino acids: CASSQGVERGWNEQFF. The CDR3 region has the DNA TGCGCCAGCAGCCAAGGGGTGGAGCGGGGGTGGAATGAGCAGTTCTTC.

The rearrangement joins TRBV2 to TRBJ2-5; D uncertain. Trimming left V 8 bases short and J 4 bases short, with 17 bases between. Germline CDR1 and CDR2: SNHLY and FYNNEI. CDR3 size: 14 residues. CDR3 DNA sequence: TGTGCCAGCCAAGGGAACGCCCGAGGAGAGACCCAGTACTTC. Residues: CASQGNARGETQYF.

The V call is TRBV10-3, the J call TRBJ2-2; the D is unclear. The CDR3 has 15 residues. V was shortened by 0 bases and J by 4 bases, with 9 bases between the two germline ends. CDR1 is ENHRY and CDR2 is SYGVKD in the germline V gene. The CDR3 DNA sequence: TGTGCCATCAGTGAGTCAGTCTTACGCACCGGGGAGCTGTTTTTT. Protein product: CAISESVLRTGELFF.

The chain links TRBV18 to TRBJ1-5, with D unclear. The CDR3 spans 13 residues. The germline V gene encodes CDR1 KGHSH and CDR2 LQKENI. The ends were cut back, 3 bases at V and 0 bases at J, with 3 bases in the middle. The CDR3: CASSPHSNQPQHF. The CDR3 DNA is TGTGCCAGCTCACCCCATAGCAATCAGCCCCAGCATTTT.

The chain couples TRBV14 to TRBJ1-1; D is unresolved. CDR3 length: 15 amino acids. V lost 2 bases and J 0 bases, leaving 10 bases between the germline ends. The germline V gene encodes CDR1 SGHDN and CDR2 FVKESK. CDR3: CASSQRTGMNTEAFF. CDR3 DNA sequence: TGTGCCAGCAGCCAAAGGACGGGGATGAACACTGAAGCTTTCTTT.

This clonotype was detected a few times. The chain joins TRBV12-3 or TRBV12-4 to TRBJ1-4; 8 nucleotides align to TRBD1. This CDR3 is built from 14 residues. After removal of 5 bases from V and 8 bases from J, the junction contained 7 bases not matched to a gene. CDR3 sequence (DNA): TGTGCCAGCAGTGAACGGACAGGGAACGAAAAACTGTTTTTT. Translating it yields CASSERTGNEKLFF.

CDR3 coding DNA: TGTGCCAGCAGCACGGGGGGGAGGAACGAGCAGTACTTC. Its translation is CASSTGGRNEQYF. The chain uses TRBV13 and TRBJ2-7, with 8 bases lining up with TRBD2. The V and J ends lost 5 bases and 5 bases, in that order; junction bases with no gene match: 5. Germline V lookup: CDR1 PRHDT, CDR2 FYEKMQ (reference sequence). There are 13 residues in the CDR3.

The chain employs TRBV20-1 and TRBJ2-5; 8 bases match TRBD2. CDR1 and CDR2 from the germline V gene are DFQATT and SNEGSKA (reference sequence). This CDR3 comprises 14 residues. J was trimmed by 4 bases and V by 8 bases; bases with no gene match: 12. The CDR3: CSSLSAGGGETQYF. The CDR3, as DNA: TGCAGTTCCTTGTCTGCGGGGGGCGGAGAGACCCAGTACTTC.

This clonotype was recorded a few times. The V gene is TRBV7-9, the J gene TRBJ2-7, with 11 bases lining up with TRBD2. The CDR3 is made up of 16 amino acids. The V and J ends lost 2 bases and 1 base, in that order; junction bases with no gene match: 4. Germline assignment: CDR1 SEHNR and CDR2 FQNEAQ (reference sequence). CDR3 DNA sequence: TGTGCCAGCAGCTTACCCGGGACTAGCGGTTCCTACGAGCAGTACTTC. This gives the protein CASSLPGTSGSYEQYF.

This clonotype was observed a single time. The V gene is TRBV19, the J gene TRBJ1-1, with no clear D. This CDR3 is 15 amino acids long. V lost 2 bases and J lost 0, with 10 bases in between. Germline V lookup: CDR1 LNHDA, CDR2 SQIVND (reference sequence). The CDR3 region has the DNA TGTGCCAGTAGTATATGGACGGCCATGAACACTGAAGCTTTCTTT. This codes for CASSIWTAMNTEAFF.

This clonotype has just one count. This rearrangement joins TRBV11-2 to TRBJ1-1, with a tentative D call TRBD1 (6 bases). CDR1 SGHAT and CDR2 FQNNGV come from the germline V gene. V lost 0 bases and J 4 bases, leaving 9 bases between the germline ends. The CDR3 covers 14 residues. The CDR3 is CASSLEGGPTEAFF. Written as DNA, the CDR3 is TGTGCCAGCAGCTTAGAGGGGGGGCCCACTGAAGCTTTCTTT.

In its sample, this clonotype was seen many times. The chain recombines TRBV6-2 or TRBV6-3 with TRBJ1-4, with a weak D call TRBD1 (6 bases). Germline V gene data show CDR1 as MNHEY and CDR2 as SVGEGT. CDR3 length: 15 amino acids. Between the trimmed V and J ends, which lost 0 bases and 7 bases, there was a span of 12 bases. The CDR3 region is CASSYSGTQGEKLFF. The CDR3 DNA sequence: TGTGCCAGCAGTTACTCGGGGACACAGGGTGAAAAACTGTTTTTT.

The rearrangement joins TRBV7-2 to TRBJ1-5; a weak D match, TRBD1 (5 bases). V was cut by 1 base and J by 3 bases, with 10 bases left in between. The CDR3 length is 15 residues. Germline V lookup: CDR1 SGHTA, CDR2 FQGNSA. CDR3 in amino acids: CASSLVAGNNQPQHF. The CDR3, as DNA: TGTGCCAGCAGCTTAGTGGCAGGGAACAATCAGCCCCAGCATTTT.

This clonotype was seen a single time. This chain uses TRBV18 with TRBJ2-7, with 10 bases aligning to TRBD2. The CDR3 runs 14 residues. The V segment lost 5 bases and the J segment 4 bases; nucleotides outside the gene matches: 5. From germline, CDR1 is KGHSH and CDR2 LQKENI. The DNA of the CDR3 is TGTGCCAGCTCAGCTCCGGGACTAGCGTACGAGCAGTACTTC. It encodes CASSAPGLAYEQYF.

The chain employs TRBV5-1 and TRBJ1-1; D uncertain. Germline assignment: CDR1 SGHRS and CDR2 YFSETQ. V shed 0 bases and J shed 4 bases, with 13 bases lying between them. The CDR3 covers 15 residues. The DNA for the CDR3 is TGCGCCAGCAGCTTGGAGGTGAGGCTGAGCACTGAAGCTTTCTTT. The encoded protein is CASSLEVRLSTEAFF.

The chain combines TRBV12-3 or TRBV12-4 with TRBJ2-7; D gene unclear. This CDR3 is built from 14 residues. The V end lost 5 bases, the J end lost 3 bases, and 14 bases lay between the germline ends. CDR3 region: CASSPMAPYYEQYF. The CDR3 DNA reads TGTGCCAGCAGTCCGATGGCCCCTTACTACGAGCAGTACTTC.

The chain carries TRBV12-3 or TRBV12-4 and TRBJ2-1; 7 bases match TRBD2. The CDR3 runs to 15 residues. Losses at the gene ends were 6 bases for V and 0 bases for J; bases not matched to a gene: 5. As DNA, the CDR3 is TGTGCCAGCAGCCAGACTAGCCCCTCCTACAATGAGCAGTTCTTC. Translation gives CASSQTSPSYNEQFF.

This rearrangement joins TRBV3-1 to TRBJ2-2; either TRBD1 or TRBD2 may supply D (5 bases each). The V end was cut by 4 bases, the J end by 4 bases, with 10 bases between. Germline CDR1 and CDR2: LGHDT and YNNKEL (reference sequence). The CDR3 covers 14 residues. CDR3 sequence reads: CASSPTGGTGELFF. As DNA, the CDR3 is TGTGCCAGCAGCCCAACTGGGGGCACCGGGGAGCTGTTTTTT. Using reference TRBV3-1 and TRBJ2-2 for the parts outside the CDR3, the full variable domain is DTAVSQTPKYLVTQMGNDKSIKCEQNLGHDTMYWYKQDSKKFLKIMFSYNNKELIINETVPNRFSPKSPDKAHLNLHINSLELGDSAVYFCASSPTGGTGELFFGEGSRLTVL.

DNA of the CDR3: TGTGCCAGCAGCTTAGTTGGGTCCTCAAATACGCAGTATTTT. This translates into CASSLVGSSNTQYF. The rearrangement uses TRBV7-2 and TRBJ2-3; D call uncertain. This CDR3 region has 14 residues. V gave up 1 base and J gave up 7 bases, with 12 bases separating them. Germline V CDR1 and CDR2: SGHTA, FQGNSA.

The chain links TRBV12-3 or TRBV12-4 to TRBJ2-1, with 13 nucleotides matching TRBD2. This CDR3 is 17 amino acids long. V lost 3 bases to trimming and J lost 9 bases; unmatched junction nucleotides: 11. DNA for the CDR3: TGTGCCAGCAGTTTTAGGGGACTAGCGGGGACTCACGGTGAGCAGTTCTTC. Encoded protein: CASSFRGLAGTHGEQFF.

This clonotype was detected only a few times. A read error may produce the germline difference seen at one junction end. This sequence joins TRBV5-1 and TRBJ1-2, with TRBD1 matching 8 bases. Germline V gives CDR1 SGHRS, CDR2 YFSETQ. The CDR3 length is 14 residues. CDR3 region: CASRLGQANGGYTF. CDR3 coding DNA: TGCGCCAGCAGGTTGGGACAGGCCAACGGGGGCTACACCTTC.

The J gene is TRBJ2-2, the V gene TRBV19; TRBD1 matches at 12 bases. J was trimmed by 1 base and V by 5 bases; bases with no gene match: 5. CDR1 is LNHDA, CDR2 SQIVND, per germline (reference sequence). This CDR3 has 17 residues. CDR3 in DNA: TGTGCCAGTAGTGTTGGGACAGGGGGCCGGAACACCGGGGAGCTGTTTTTT. It translates to CASSVGTGGRNTGELFF.

The chain is built from TRBV12-5 and TRBJ2-3, with D possibly TRBD1 on 6 matching bases. Trimming took 6 bases from V and 0 from J, leaving 13 bases between them. The CDR3 consists of 15 residues. The V gene's germline CDR1 is LGHNT and CDR2 FRNRAP. The CDR3 is CASGADSRSTDTQYF. Written as DNA, the CDR3 is TGTGCTAGTGGCGCGGACAGTCGTAGCACAGATACGCAGTATTTT.

Only a few counts were recorded for this clonotype. The rearrangement joins TRBV6-5 to TRBJ2-7; D uncertain. CDR1 and CDR2 (germline): MNHEY, SVGAGI. Trimming removed 1 base from V and 2 bases from J, with 9 bases in between. The CDR3 loop spans 14 amino acids. CDR3 sequence: CASSYYSSPYEQYF. The CDR3 DNA sequence: TGTGCCAGCAGTTACTACAGTTCCCCCTACGAGCAGTACTTC.

The V gene is TRBV6-5, the J gene TRBJ1-1; no firm D call. Germline V gene lookup returns CDR1 MNHEY and CDR2 SVGAGI. CDR3 length: 14 residues. V lost 0 bases and J 5 bases, leaving 10 bases between the germline ends. The CDR3 nucleotides are TGTGCCAGCAGTTACTCGGTAGGAGGGACTGAAGCTTTCTTT. Its translation: CASSYSVGGTEAFF.